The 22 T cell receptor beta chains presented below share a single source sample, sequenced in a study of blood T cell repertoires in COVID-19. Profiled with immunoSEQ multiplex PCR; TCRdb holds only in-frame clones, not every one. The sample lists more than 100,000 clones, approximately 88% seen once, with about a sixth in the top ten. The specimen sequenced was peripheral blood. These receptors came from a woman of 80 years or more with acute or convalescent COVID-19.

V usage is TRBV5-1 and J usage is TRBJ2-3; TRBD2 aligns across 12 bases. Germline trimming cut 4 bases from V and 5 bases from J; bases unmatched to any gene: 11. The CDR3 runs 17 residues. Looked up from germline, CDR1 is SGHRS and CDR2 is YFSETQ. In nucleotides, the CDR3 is TGCGCCAGCAGCGGCGGGCTAGCGGGAGGGCCGGGAGATACGCAGTATTTT. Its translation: CASSGGLAGGPGDTQYF.

For the CDR3, the DNA is TGCAGCGGGGCGGAGGGCAACGAGCAGTACTTC. It codes for CSGAEGNEQYF. The chain links TRBV29-1 to TRBJ2-7; D might be TRBD2 (6 bases). The CDR3 consists of 11 residues. Germline CDR1 is SQVTM and CDR2 is ANQGSEA. V dropped 7 bases and J dropped 5 bases, with 12 bases sitting between them.

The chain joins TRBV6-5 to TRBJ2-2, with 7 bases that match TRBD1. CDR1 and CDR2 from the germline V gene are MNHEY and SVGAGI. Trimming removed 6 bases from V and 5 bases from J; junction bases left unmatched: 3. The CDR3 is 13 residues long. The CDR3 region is CASSLTGTGELFF. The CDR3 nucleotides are TGTGCCAGCAGCCTGACAGGGACCGGGGAGCTGTTTTTT.

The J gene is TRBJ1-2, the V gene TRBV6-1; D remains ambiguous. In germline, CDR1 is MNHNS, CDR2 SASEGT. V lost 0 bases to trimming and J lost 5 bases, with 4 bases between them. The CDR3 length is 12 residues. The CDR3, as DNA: TGTGCCAGCAGTGAAGCCCAGTATGGCTACACCTTC. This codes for CASSEAQYGYTF.

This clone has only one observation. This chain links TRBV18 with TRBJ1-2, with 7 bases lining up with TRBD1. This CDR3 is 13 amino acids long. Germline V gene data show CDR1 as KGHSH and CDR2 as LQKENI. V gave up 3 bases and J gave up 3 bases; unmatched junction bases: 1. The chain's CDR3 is CASSPGTDYGYTF. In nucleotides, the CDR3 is TGTGCCAGCTCACCCGGGACAGACTATGGCTACACCTTC.

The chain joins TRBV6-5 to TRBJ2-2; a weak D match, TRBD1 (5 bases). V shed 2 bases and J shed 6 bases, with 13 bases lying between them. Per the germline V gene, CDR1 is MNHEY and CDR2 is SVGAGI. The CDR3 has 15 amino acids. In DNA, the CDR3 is TGTGCCAGCAGTTACCCGACCCAGGGCCCCGGGGAGCTGTTTTTT. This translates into CASSYPTQGPGELFF.

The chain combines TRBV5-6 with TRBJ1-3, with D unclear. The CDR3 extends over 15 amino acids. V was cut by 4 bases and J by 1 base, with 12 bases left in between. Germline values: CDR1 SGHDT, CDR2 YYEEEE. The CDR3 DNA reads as TGTGCCAGCAGCCCACAGCTCCTTTCTGGAAACACCATATATTTT. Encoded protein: CASSPQLLSGNTIYF.

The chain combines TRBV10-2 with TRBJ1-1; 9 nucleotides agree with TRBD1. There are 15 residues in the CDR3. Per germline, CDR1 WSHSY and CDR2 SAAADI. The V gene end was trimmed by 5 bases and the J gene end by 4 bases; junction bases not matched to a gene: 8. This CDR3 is CASSTTGGAGTEAFF. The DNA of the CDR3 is TGCGCCAGCAGTACCACAGGGGGCGCTGGCACTGAAGCTTTCTTT.

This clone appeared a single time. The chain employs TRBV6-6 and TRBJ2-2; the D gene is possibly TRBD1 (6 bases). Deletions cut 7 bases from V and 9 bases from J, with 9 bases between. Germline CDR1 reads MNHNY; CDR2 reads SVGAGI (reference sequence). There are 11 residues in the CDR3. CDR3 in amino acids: CASIRDRELFF. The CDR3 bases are TGTGCCAGCATTCGGGACAGGGAGCTGTTTTTT.

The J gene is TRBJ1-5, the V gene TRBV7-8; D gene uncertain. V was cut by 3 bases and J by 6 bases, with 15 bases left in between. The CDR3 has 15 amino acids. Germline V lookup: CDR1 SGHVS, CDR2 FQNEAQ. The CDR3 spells CASSLSTNVGQPQHF. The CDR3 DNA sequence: TGTGCCAGCAGCTTGAGTACTAACGTCGGTCAGCCCCAGCATTTT.

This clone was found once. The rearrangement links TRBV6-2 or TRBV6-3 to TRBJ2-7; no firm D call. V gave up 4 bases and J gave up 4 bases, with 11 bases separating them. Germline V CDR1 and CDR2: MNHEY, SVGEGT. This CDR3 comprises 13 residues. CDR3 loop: CASSSNLRYEQYF. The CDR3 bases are TGTGCCAGCAGTTCTAATTTAAGATACGAGCAGTACTTC.

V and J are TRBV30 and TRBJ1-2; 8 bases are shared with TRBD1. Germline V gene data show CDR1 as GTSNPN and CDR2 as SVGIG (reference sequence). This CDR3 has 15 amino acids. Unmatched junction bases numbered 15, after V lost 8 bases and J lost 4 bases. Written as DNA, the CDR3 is TGTGCCATCCACCGGGACAGGTGGATCGGCTATGGCTACACCTTC. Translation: CAIHRDRWIGYGYTF.

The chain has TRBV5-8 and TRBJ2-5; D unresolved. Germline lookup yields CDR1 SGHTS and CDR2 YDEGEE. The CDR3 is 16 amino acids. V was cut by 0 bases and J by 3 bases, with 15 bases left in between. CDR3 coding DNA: TGTGCCAGCAGCTTGGTGTTTTTCGGTCTGGAAGAGACCCAGTACTTC. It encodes CASSLVFFGLEETQYF.

DNA of the CDR3: TGTGCCAGCTCACTCGGGACAGGGGGAGGTCAGCCCCAGCATTTT. Its protein product is CASSLGTGGGQPQHF. V is TRBV18 and J is TRBJ1-5; 11 nucleotides agree with TRBD1. This CDR3 comprises 15 residues. V shed 4 bases and J 6 bases; nucleotides not matched to a gene: 5. CDR1 is KGHSH, CDR2 LQKENI, per germline. The full variable domain, in which reference TRBV18 and TRBJ1-5 provide the parts outside the CDR3, is NAGVMQNPRHLVRRRGQEARLRCSPMKGHSHVYWYRQLPEEGLKFMVYLQKENIIDESGMPKERFSAEFPKEGPSILRIQQVVRGDSAAYFCASSLGTGGGQPQHFGDGTRLSIL.

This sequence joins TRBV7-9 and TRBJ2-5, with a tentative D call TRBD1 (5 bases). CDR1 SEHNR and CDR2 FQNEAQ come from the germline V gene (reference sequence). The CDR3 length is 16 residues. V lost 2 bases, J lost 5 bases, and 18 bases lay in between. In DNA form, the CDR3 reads TGTGCCAGCAGCTTATCGCGGCTGTGGGGCCGGGAGACCCAGTACTTC. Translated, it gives CASSLSRLWGRETQYF.

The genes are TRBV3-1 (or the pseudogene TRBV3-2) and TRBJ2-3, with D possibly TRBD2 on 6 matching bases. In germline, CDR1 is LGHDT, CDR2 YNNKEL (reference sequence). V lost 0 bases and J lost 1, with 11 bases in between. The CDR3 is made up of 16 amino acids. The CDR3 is CASSQDYGGGTDTQYF. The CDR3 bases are TGTGCCAGCAGCCAAGATTACGGGGGAGGCACAGATACGCAGTATTTT.

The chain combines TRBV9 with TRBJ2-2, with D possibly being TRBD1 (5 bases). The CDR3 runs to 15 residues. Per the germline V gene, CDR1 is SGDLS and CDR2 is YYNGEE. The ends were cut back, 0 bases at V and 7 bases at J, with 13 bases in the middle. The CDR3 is CASSVGGPLGGELFF. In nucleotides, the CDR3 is TGTGCCAGCAGCGTAGGGGGCCCCCTCGGCGGGGAGCTGTTTTTT. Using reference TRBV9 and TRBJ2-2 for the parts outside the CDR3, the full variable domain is DSGVTQTPKHLITATGQRVTLRCSPRSGDLSVYWYQQSLDQGLQFLIQYYNGEERAKGNILERFSAQQFPDLHSELNLSSLELGDSALYFCASSVGGPLGGELFFGEGSRLTVL.

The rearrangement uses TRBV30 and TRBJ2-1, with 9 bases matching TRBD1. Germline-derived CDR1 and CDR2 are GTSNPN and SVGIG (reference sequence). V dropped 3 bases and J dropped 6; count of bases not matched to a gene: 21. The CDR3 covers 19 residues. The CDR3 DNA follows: TGTGCCTGGAGACCCCTGGGACAGGGAGTGGGGAGGGGGGCCAATGAGCAGTTCTTC. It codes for CAWRPLGQGVGRGANEQFF.

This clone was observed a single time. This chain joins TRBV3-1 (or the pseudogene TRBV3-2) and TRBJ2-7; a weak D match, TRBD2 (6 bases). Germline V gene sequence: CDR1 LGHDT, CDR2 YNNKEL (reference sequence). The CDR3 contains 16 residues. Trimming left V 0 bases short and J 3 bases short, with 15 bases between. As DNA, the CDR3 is TGTGCCAGCAGCCAAGATCCTTCGGGAGTACTCTACGAGCAGTACTTC. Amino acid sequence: CASSQDPSGVLYEQYF.

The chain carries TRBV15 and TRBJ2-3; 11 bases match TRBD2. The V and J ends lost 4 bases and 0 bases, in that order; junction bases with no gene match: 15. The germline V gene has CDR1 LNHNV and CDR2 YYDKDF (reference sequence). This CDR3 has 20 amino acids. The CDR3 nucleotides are TGTGCCACCAGCACCTCAACCGGGCGGAGACTAGCGGGGAGCACAGATACGCAGTATTTT. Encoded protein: CATSTSTGRRLAGSTDTQYF.

DNA of the CDR3: TGTGCCAGTAGCACCCTCTCCGGGGTCACTGAAGCTTTCTTT. Translating gives CASSTLSGVTEAFF. The chain has TRBV19 and TRBJ1-1; D gene unclear. Germline values: CDR1 LNHDA, CDR2 SQIVND (reference sequence). The germline V and J ends were trimmed by 6 bases and 4 bases, with 15 bases remaining between them. CDR3 length: 14 residues.

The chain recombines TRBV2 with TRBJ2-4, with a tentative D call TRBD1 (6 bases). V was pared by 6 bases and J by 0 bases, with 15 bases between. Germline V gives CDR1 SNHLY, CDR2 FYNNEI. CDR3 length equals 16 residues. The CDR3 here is CASRTQGALAKNIQYF. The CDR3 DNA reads TGTGCCAGCAGGACACAGGGAGCTCTAGCCAAAAACATTCAGTACTTC. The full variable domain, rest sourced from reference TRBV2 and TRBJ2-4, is EPEVTQTPSHQVTQMGQEVILRCVPISNHLYFYWYRQILGQKVEFLVSFYNNEISEKSEIFDDQFSVERPDGSNFTLKIRSTKLEDSAMYFCASRTQGALAKNIQYFGAGTRLSVL.